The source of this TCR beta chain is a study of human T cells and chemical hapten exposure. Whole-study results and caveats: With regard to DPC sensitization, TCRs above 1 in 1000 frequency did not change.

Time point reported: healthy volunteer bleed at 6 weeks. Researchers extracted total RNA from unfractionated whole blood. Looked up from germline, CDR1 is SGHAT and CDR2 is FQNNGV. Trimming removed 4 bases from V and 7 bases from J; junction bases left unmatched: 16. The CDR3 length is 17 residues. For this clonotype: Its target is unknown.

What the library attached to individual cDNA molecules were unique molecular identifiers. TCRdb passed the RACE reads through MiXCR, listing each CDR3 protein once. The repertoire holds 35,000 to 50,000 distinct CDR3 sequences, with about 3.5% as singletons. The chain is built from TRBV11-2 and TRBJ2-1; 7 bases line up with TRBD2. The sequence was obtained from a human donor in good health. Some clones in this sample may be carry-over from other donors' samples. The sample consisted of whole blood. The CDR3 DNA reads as TGTGCCAGCAGCTCCCCGGGGGAGTGGGCGGGAGCAAATGAGCAGTTCTTC. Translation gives CASSSPGEWAGANEQFF.